Listed below are T cell receptor beta chains from one sample, sequenced in a study of T-cell reconstitution after alpha-beta-depleted transplantation in children. TCRdb reprocessed the PCR reads via MiXCR and lists one record per CDR3 protein. Here the sample spans approximately 240,000 distinct CDR3 sequences, 8% to 10% being singletons. The starting material was PBMCs from the stem cell graft donor, obtained from the stem cell graft. Receptors originate from a human donor who donated a stem cell graft to a child with acute lymphoblastic leukemia. Each CDR3 is given with its conserved first and last residue. A D gene is named only where the DNA matches it firmly. Expanded clones get a size class; other rows say once, few or many, or leave the size out.

j_call,d_call,v_call,clone_size,cdr3_aa,cdr3_nt
TRBJ1-5,.,TRBV6-2/TRBV6-3,many,CASSGPVQPQHF,TGTGCCAGCAGCGGGCCCGTCCAGCCCCAGCATTTT
TRBJ2-5,TRBD1,TRBV7-2,.,CASSLQQQGNLGETQYF,TGTGCCAGCAGCCTTCAACAACAGGGGAACCTTGGAGAGACCCAGTACTTC
TRBJ2-3,TRBD1,TRBV11-1,many,CASSRGQGVNSDTQYF,TGTGCCAGCAGCCGGGGACAGGGAGTGAATTCAGATACGCAGTATTTT
TRBJ2-2,.,TRBV20-1,many,CSARDDGAAGELFF,TGCAGTGCTAGAGATGATGGGGCCGCCGGGGAGCTGTTTTTT
TRBJ2-1,TRBD1,TRBV14,.,CASSPPGGTWNEQFF,TGTGCCAGCAGCCCCCCAGGGGGCACCTGGAATGAGCAGTTCTTC
TRBJ2-7,.,TRBV20-1,.,CSATGSGSYEQYF,TGCAGTGCGACTGGGAGCGGCTCCTACGAGCAGTACTTC
TRBJ1-2,.,TRBV7-8,few,CASSLGSNLYGYTF,TGTGCCAGCAGCTTAGGTTCTAACCTCTATGGCTACACCTTC
TRBJ1-1,.,TRBV7-8,few,CASSLARRDVEAFF,TGTGCCAGCAGCTTAGCGCGGAGGGACGTTGAAGCTTTCTTT
TRBJ2-1,.,TRBV5-1,many,CASSIRDPPYNEQFF,TGCGCCAGCAGCATCCGGGACCCACCCTACAATGAGCAGTTCTTC
TRBJ1-5,.,TRBV5-1,many,CASSPDRGNQPQHF,TGCGCCAGCAGCCCGGACAGAGGCAATCAGCCCCAGCATTTT
TRBJ2-3,TRBD1,TRBV27,few,CASSDHRTGVTDTQYF,TGTGCCAGCAGTGACCACCGGACAGGGGTCACAGATACGCAGTATTTT
TRBJ2-1,TRBD1,TRBV5-1,many,CASSLQGQGGNEQFF,TGCGCCAGCAGCTTGCAGGGACAGGGAGGCAATGAGCAGTTCTTC
TRBJ2-1,.,TRBV5-6,many,CASTQGGPFVAQFF,TGTGCCAGCACCCAAGGGGGGCCCTTTGTAGCGCAGTTCTTC
TRBJ2-1,.,TRBV5-6,many,CASSTALNNEQFF,TGTGCCAGCAGCACAGCCCTAAACAATGAGCAGTTCTTC
TRBJ1-6,TRBD1,TRBV29-1,.,CSASKDRGGSPLHF,TGCAGCGCATCAAAGGACAGGGGTGGTTCACCCCTCCACTTT
TRBJ2-7,TRBD1,TRBV20-1,few,CSARTTDRGSSYEQYF,TGCAGTGCTAGAACTACTGACAGGGGGTCTTCCTACGAGCAGTACTTC
TRBJ1-5,.,TRBV20-1,few,CSARDGNRDSVSSRENQPQHF,TGCAGTGCTAGAGATGGGAACCGCGACTCCGTTTCGTCCCGGGAAAATCAGCCCCAGCATTTT
TRBJ1-2,TRBD1,TRBV27,few,CASSPGQGAIHGYTF,TGTGCCAGCAGCCCGGGACAGGGGGCGATCCATGGCTACACCTTC
TRBJ2-7,.,TRBV6-5,.,CASSYRGAHSYEQYF,TGTGCCAGCAGTTACCGGGGGGCACACTCCTACGAGCAGTACTTC
TRBJ1-2,.,TRBV5-1,few,CASSHSRPENRNGYTF,TGCGCCAGCAGCCATTCCCGACCGGAAAATCGGAATGGCTACACCTTC